A single sample is the source of the 30 T cell receptor beta chains below, sequenced in a study of lymphopenia after photon versus proton radiotherapy. The data were produced by immunoSEQ multiplex PCR, yet TCRdb's version contains in-frame clones alone and is incomplete. The sample records roughly 30,000 clones, about 93% being singletons. Sequencing was performed on peripheral blood, taken from a patient treated with photon-based radiotherapy. The receptors were gathered from a woman between 45 and 60 years old with cholangiocarcinoma.

The rearrangement joins TRBV7-9 to TRBJ1-1, with 11 bases identical to TRBD1. V trimming: 5 bases; J trimming: 11 bases; junction bases outside the gene matches: 10. The CDR3 spans 14 residues. CDR1 and CDR2 from the germline V gene are SEHNR and FQNEAQ (reference sequence). The CDR3 DNA follows: TGTGCCAGCAGCGGACAGGGGGCTAGGTCGGTGGCTTTCTTT. This translates into CASSGQGARSVAFF.

The chain combines TRBV5-4 with TRBJ1-2; possibly TRBD1 for D (5 bases). Trimming removed 0 bases from V and 1 base from J, with 10 bases in between. Germline V CDR1 and CDR2: SGHNT, YYREEE (reference sequence). CDR3 length: 15 residues. The CDR3 sequence is CASSLAGGLNYGYTF. CDR3 DNA: TGTGCCAGCAGCTTGGCCGGGGGACTTAACTATGGCTACACCTTC.

The CDR3 coding sequence is TGTGCCAGCAGCCTTCGGGATAGCAATCAGCCCCAGCATTTT. It is translated as CASSLRDSNQPQHF. The chain joins TRBV7-2 to TRBJ1-5; no clear D gene. The CDR3 runs to 14 residues. Trimming removed 5 bases from V and 0 bases from J, with 8 bases in between. The germline gives CDR1 SGHTA, CDR2 FQGNSA. The full variable domain, completed using reference TRBV7-2 and TRBJ1-5, is GAGVSQSPSNKVTEKGKDVELRCDPISGHTALYWYRQSLGQGLEFLIYFQGNSAPDKSGLPSDRFSAERTGGSVSTLTIQRTQQEDSAVYLCASSLRDSNQPQHFGDGTRLSIL.

This chain connects TRBV6-1 to TRBJ2-5; 10 bases line up with TRBD1. The CDR3 runs 15 residues. From germline, CDR1 is MNHNS and CDR2 SASEGT. The junction had 7 bases not matched to a gene; V was cut back by 4 bases and J by 5 bases. The CDR3 nucleotides are TGTGCCAGCAGTGGGGACAGGGGCTTTCGGGAGACCCAGTACTTC. Amino acids: CASSGDRGFRETQYF.

This clone has just one count. The chain is built from TRBV6-5 and TRBJ1-4; tentative D call: TRBD1 (6 bases). CDR1 and CDR2 from the germline V gene are MNHEY and SVGAGI. V was pared by 4 bases and J by 8 bases, with 14 bases between. The CDR3 contains 14 residues. CDR3 in DNA: TGTGCCAGCAGTTCACAGGGCAGAGAGGAAAAACTGTTTTTT. It is translated as CASSSQGREEKLFF.

The V call is TRBV18, the J call TRBJ1-1; possible D gene TRBD1, 5 bases. Germline V CDR1 and CDR2: KGHSH, LQKENI. The V and J ends lost 6 bases and 0 bases respectively, with 20 bases between them. The CDR3 consists of 17 residues. Written as DNA, the CDR3 is TGTGCCAGCTCGCCGCGGGATACAGGAACGATGAACACTGAAGCTTTCTTT. It is translated as CASSPRDTGTMNTEAFF.

The chain combines TRBV5-1 with TRBJ2-6; 7 positions match TRBD1. Germline-derived CDR1 and CDR2 are SGHRS and YFSETQ. This CDR3 region has 16 residues. V was clipped by 4 bases and J by 8 bases; unmatched bases: 12. DNA of the CDR3: TGCGCCAGCAGCCAAAATGGACAGGATGGTACCAACGTCCTGACTTTC. Translating gives CASSQNGQDGTNVLTF.

This chain uses TRBV10-3 with TRBJ1-3; D call uncertain. This CDR3 has 14 amino acids. Trimming stripped 4 bases from V and 4 bases from J, with 11 bases between. The germline V gene encodes CDR1 ENHRY and CDR2 SYGVKD. The CDR3 reads CAISVSGEGNTIYF. The CDR3 nucleotides are TGTGCCATCAGTGTCTCCGGGGAAGGAAACACCATATATTTT.

The V gene is TRBV19, the J gene TRBJ1-5, with a weak D call TRBD1 (5 bases). V was shortened by 2 bases and J by 6 bases, with 14 bases between the two germline ends. Germline CDR1 is LNHDA and CDR2 is SQIVND (reference sequence). The CDR3 is 15 residues long. CDR3 nucleotides: TGTGCCAGTAGTATAACCGGGGCTCGCTCTCAGCCCCAGCATTTT. Protein: CASSITGARSQPQHF.

The CDR3 spells CASGLGGTGRTDTQYF. The DNA for the CDR3 is TGTGCTAGTGGTTTGGGAGGGACAGGGAGAACAGATACGCAGTATTTT. The V gene is TRBV12-5, the J gene TRBJ2-3, with TRBD1 matching 9 bases. The CDR3 runs 16 residues. The germline gives CDR1 LGHNT, CDR2 FRNRAP. V was clipped by 1 base and J by 3 bases; unmatched bases: 5.

The chain recombines TRBV19 with TRBJ1-6; D unclear. The CDR3 is made up of 15 amino acids. CDR1 and CDR2 (germline): LNHDA, SQIVND (reference sequence). Trimming left V 1 base short and J 10 bases short, with 14 bases between. The DNA of the CDR3 is TGTGCCAGTAGTATAGTGGGGTTATCTGAGTCACCCCTCCACTTT. Residues: CASSIVGLSESPLHF.

V is TRBV29-1 and J is TRBJ1-1; 9 positions match TRBD1. J was trimmed by 7 bases and V by 7 bases; bases with no gene match: 4. Germline V gives CDR1 SQVTM, CDR2 ANQGSEA. The CDR3 runs to 11 residues. CDR3 in DNA: TGCAGCGCCGGGACAGGGTTTGAAGCTTTCTTT. It encodes CSAGTGFEAFF.

The rearrangement uses TRBV7-9 and TRBJ2-7, with 9 bases lining up with TRBD1. Germline trimming cut 5 bases from V and 6 bases from J; bases unmatched to any gene: 8. Germline-derived CDR1 and CDR2 are SEHNR and FQNEAQ (reference sequence). The CDR3 sequence is 14 residues long. Written as DNA, the CDR3 is TGTGCCAGCAGCAAACAACAGGGGGCGAGCGAGCAGTACTTC. Its protein product is CASSKQQGASEQYF.

The chain is built from TRBV10-3 and TRBJ2-5; TRBD2 might be the D (6 bases). Trimming left V 6 bases short and J 1 base short, with 15 bases between. The germline CDR1 and CDR2 sequences are ENHRY and SYGVKD. The CDR3 loop spans 15 amino acids. The CDR3: CAISAGSRTQETQYF. The CDR3 DNA reads as TGTGCCATCAGCGCGGGGTCCCGGACCCAAGAGACCCAGTACTTC.

V and J are TRBV7-2 and TRBJ2-1; D may match TRBD1 or TRBD2 (5 bases each). This CDR3 has 14 amino acids. Trimming removed 5 bases from V and 7 bases from J, with 15 bases in between. Germline CDR1 and CDR2: SGHTA and FQGNSA. Written as DNA, the CDR3 is TGTGCCAGCAGCCCCGACCGAGGGGCAAATGAGCAGTTCTTC. Its protein is CASSPDRGANEQFF.

V is TRBV7-2 and J is TRBJ1-1; no clear D gene. Per the germline V gene, CDR1 is SGHTA and CDR2 is FQGNSA. CDR3 length equals 14 residues. V lost 2 bases and J 5 bases, leaving 12 bases between the germline ends. CDR3 amino acids: CASSLYSPSTEAFF. DNA of the CDR3: TGTGCCAGCAGCTTATATTCCCCTTCAACTGAAGCTTTCTTT.

V gene TRBV7-2 combines with J gene TRBJ2-1; TRBD1 might be the D (6 bases). Germline-derived CDR1 and CDR2 are SGHTA and FQGNSA. V dropped 4 bases and J dropped 4 bases, with 11 bases sitting between them. The CDR3 extends over 14 amino acids. The CDR3 region is CASSSWTEYNEQFF. CDR3 DNA: TGTGCCAGCAGCTCCTGGACAGAATACAATGAGCAGTTCTTC. The whole variable domain, filled in from reference TRBV7-2 and TRBJ2-1, reads GAGVSQSPSNKVTEKGKDVELRCDPISGHTALYWYRQSLGQGLEFLIYFQGNSAPDKSGLPSDRFSAERTGGSVSTLTIQRTQQEDSAVYLCASSSWTEYNEQFFGPGTRLTVL.

The chain couples TRBV7-8 to TRBJ1-5; 11 bases agree with TRBD1. V lost 3 bases to trimming and J lost 7 bases; unmatched junction nucleotides: 5. The CDR3 spans 15 residues. CDR1 and CDR2 (germline): SGHVS, FQNEAQ. DNA of the CDR3: TGTGCCAGCAGCTTCCGGGACAGGGGGGGCCAGCCCCAGCATTTT. Protein product: CASSFRDRGGQPQHF.

The chain recombines TRBV5-4 with TRBJ1-1; D unresolved. The CDR3 contains 13 residues. V was trimmed by 2 bases and J by 0 bases, leaving 5 bases between them. Germline lookup yields CDR1 SGHNT and CDR2 YYREEE (reference sequence). The DNA of the CDR3 is TGTGCCAGCAGCTTCGGCCTGAACACTGAAGCTTTCTTT. Translating gives CASSFGLNTEAFF.

For the CDR3, the DNA is TGTGCCAGTAGTAGACATGACAAGATAAACTATGGCTACACCTTC. It encodes CASSRHDKINYGYTF. This chain connects TRBV19 to TRBJ1-2; no definite D call. The CDR3 runs to 15 residues. The V gene's germline CDR1 is LNHDA and CDR2 SQIVND (reference sequence). Deletions cut 4 bases from V and 2 bases from J, with 14 bases between.

The chain uses TRBV5-4 and TRBJ2-5; D remains unclear. Germline CDR1 SGHNT, CDR2 YYREEE (reference sequence). This CDR3 has 15 residues. V was cut by 0 bases and J by 4 bases, with 13 bases left in between. The CDR3 DNA is TGTGCCAGCAGCTTGGTCCAAGGGCGAGGAGAGACCCAGTACTTC. This translates into CASSLVQGRGETQYF.

The CDR3 DNA reads TGTGCCAGCAGGCTGCCAGGGTACAATGAGCAGTTCTTC. As protein: CASRLPGYNEQFF. The V and J genes are TRBV5-8 and TRBJ2-1; possible D gene TRBD1, 5 bases. The ends were cut back, 5 bases at V and 4 bases at J, with 10 bases in the middle. CDR1 is SGHTS and CDR2 is YDEGEE in the germline V gene. The CDR3 length is 13 residues.

The J gene is TRBJ1-5, the V gene TRBV28; no firm D call. The ends were cut back, 3 bases at V and 0 bases at J, with 27 bases in the middle. Germline V lookup: CDR1 MDHEN, CDR2 SYDVKM. The CDR3 contains 21 residues. CDR3 sequence (DNA): TGTGCCAGCAGTTTCCTTCTATCGCATATTAGGACCGGACGTAGCAATCAGCCCCAGCATTTT. Its protein product is CASSFLLSHIRTGRSNQPQHF.

The CDR3 loop reads CASSQGGLVSYNEQFF. The CDR3 coding sequence is TGCGCCAGCAGCCAAGGGGGACTGGTCTCCTACAATGAGCAGTTCTTC. The chain employs TRBV4-3 and TRBJ2-1, with a weak D call TRBD2 (6 bases). V lost 1 base and J 0 bases, leaving 10 bases between the germline ends. Germline V gene data show CDR1 as LGHNA and CDR2 as YSLEER. This CDR3 is 16 amino acids long.

This clone occurred once. The chain uses TRBV6-6 and TRBJ1-2; D is possibly TRBD1 (5 bases). The germline V gene encodes CDR1 MNHNY and CDR2 SVGAGI (reference sequence). The CDR3 runs to 13 residues. V was cut by 11 bases and J by 2 bases, with 15 bases left in between. The DNA for the CDR3 is TGTGCCCTCGGGGACGGGACCAACTATGGCTACACCTTC. It codes for CALGDGTNYGYTF.

The CDR3 here is CASREAPVRDPLFF. CDR3 in DNA: TGTGCCAGCAGAGAGGCCCCAGTCCGGGACCCCTTATTCTTC. The genes are TRBV6-1 and TRBJ2-1; TRBD1 or TRBD2 may be the D gene (5 bases each). CDR3 size: 14 residues. Germline lookup yields CDR1 MNHNS and CDR2 SASEGT. Trimming stripped 6 bases from V and 16 bases from J, with 25 bases between.

The V gene is TRBV14, the J gene TRBJ1-2, with D perhaps TRBD1 (6 bases). Germline loops: CDR1 SGHDN, CDR2 FVKESK. Trimming took 0 bases from V and 8 from J, leaving 16 bases between them. The length of the CDR3 is 15 residues. In DNA form, the CDR3 reads TGTGCCAGCAGCCAAGAATTTTACAGGGAGGAAGGCTACACCTTC. Amino acids: CASSQEFYREEGYTF.

This clone appeared a single time. This chain uses TRBV10-1 with TRBJ1-1; D is ambiguous. This CDR3 comprises 14 residues. With 0 bases removed from V and 1 base from J, the gap between germline ends came to 6 bases. Germline-derived CDR1 and CDR2 are WNHNN and SYGVQD (reference sequence). The CDR3 is CASSESLSNTEAFF. In DNA, the CDR3 is TGCGCCAGCAGTGAGTCCCTCTCGAACACTGAAGCTTTCTTT.

In its sample, this clone was seen once. In DNA, the CDR3 is TGCGCCAGCAGCCCCCGGGGAGAAGGGACAGATACGCAGTATTTT. It translates to CASSPRGEGTDTQYF. The chain is built from TRBV5-1 and TRBJ2-3; D is perhaps TRBD2 (5 bases). CDR1 and CDR2 from the germline V gene are SGHRS and YFSETQ. The CDR3 is 15 amino acids. Deletions cut 4 bases from V and 3 bases from J, with 15 bases between.

The V call is TRBV11-2, the J call TRBJ1-1, with a tentative D call TRBD1 (6 bases). There are 15 residues in the CDR3. Germline V gene lookup returns CDR1 SGHAT and CDR2 FQNNGV. Trimming shortened V by 6 bases and J by 0 bases, and 14 bases separated the two germline ends. CDR3 DNA sequence: TGTGCCAGCAGTCCCCTTCGACAGGTGAACACTGAAGCTTTCTTT. Encoded protein: CASSPLRQVNTEAFF.